This TCR beta chain was found in a study of cytomegalovirus exposure and HLA in healthy donors (dated by TCRdb to 2017 to 2019). Study-wide context: An earlier analysis of roughly 500 of the donors reported 250 to 350 Gb of sequence data and about 100 million unique TCR beta sequences from approximately 180 million T cells. The genetic ancestry cluster associated with self-reported Caucasian donors included 80% to 90% of the 398 genotyped donors. The study was designed to test whether signatures of past pathogen exposure could be identified by cataloging public T cell receptors. Every repertoire in the discovery cohort had been generated on one and the same sequencing platform. Rather than drawing on any new phenotypic data, the later analysis identified candidate immune exposures from TCR beta sequences and the way those sequences occurred across donors. A separate validation cohort of 100 to 150 different subjects was used in addition to the 666-subject first cohort. Using immunosequencing, the study profiled T cell repertoires from about 610 subjects and related those repertoires to cytomegalovirus serostatus. An early release covering around 630 HLA-typed donors comprised approximately 300 gigabases of sequencing data and around 86 million unique TCR sequences. Genome-wide SNP genotypes for about 65% of the 666 donors were used in a later genetic analysis, which treated that subset as a discovery cohort. Across some 400 genotyped donors of the cohort, an average of roughly 200,000 unique TCR beta nucleotide sequences per donor were sequenced, and about a sixth of those sequences were non-productive. Typing coverage differed by locus: A, B, C, DRB1 and DQB1 were typed in about 629-640 donors, DQA1 in about 510, DPA1 in over 600, and DPB1 in 400 to 480. Donor age, sex, ethnicity and CMV serostatus were compiled alongside the repertoire data. HLA typing covered class I and class II loci at four-digit resolution. Because of strong linkage in the cohort, five DR-DQ haplotypes were treated as single units for association and clustering. The study combined high-throughput TCR immunosequencing, statistical association of individual TCRs with disease status, and machine learning to predict cytomegalovirus infection status. An earlier analysis of roughly 600 of the donors used high-throughput TCR beta sequencing to judge whether each TCR beta V gene segment behaved as functional or pseudogenic. In a later analysis, previously published TCR beta repertoires from 666 donors were re-analyzed and high-resolution HLA genotyping was added so that TCR occurrence patterns could be studied. Here is what the overall study found, with its caveats: Because some donors lacked HLA typing at each locus, the association tests relied only on the typed subset. The earlier analysis of a few hundred of the donors excluded some 15 rarely observed V segments, including chromosome 9 orphons, because counts were too low. When HLA alleles, especially DR and DQ, strongly co-occurred, attributing TCR associations to individual alleles was difficult. The cohort was sequenced for TCR beta chains only, and without alpha or paired-chain data the features that could be detected were limited. In an earlier analysis of approximately 590 of the donors, most TCR beta V segments were observed in productive rearrangements about 90% or about 30% of the time, broadly matching IMGT annotations. For the cohort, immune exposure information was limited to CMV serostatus. The 87-base-pair reads could not distinguish some IMGT-functional V segments, including TRBV6-2 and TRBV6-3, so those segments were excluded. In a later analysis, most CMV-associated TCR beta chains were found to appear HLA-restricted, with HLA associations seemingly driven largely by CMV exposure. In a later analysis, HLA-associated TCR beta chains were found to be more clonally expanded and to have lower generation probabilities than equally common non-associated chains. A later analysis reported that several top co-occurrence clusters appeared linked to parvovirus B19, influenza, CMV and Epstein-Barr virus. In a later analysis, the rate of TCR association differed among HLA loci, with DRB1 alleles having the most associated TCRs and HLA-C alleles having the fewest. Linkage disequilibrium might explain the correlated functional status among segregating V segments, but an unknown experimental factor could not be ruled out. In both the original and validation cohorts, the classifier was reported to diagnose cytomegalovirus status with high specificity and sensitivity. Compared with the approximately 700-donor mean, donors in an Asian-associated ancestry cluster had fewer N-insertions in productive TCRs, according to a later genetic analysis. Roughly uniform sequencing depth across donors was assumed in presence/absence analyses, although this assumption may not hold. While some public TCRs were present in many individuals, most TCR sequences turned up only very rarely across donors. According to the authors, the approach could potentially be generalized to other disease states and immunological phenotypes. A further reported finding was that TCR beta sequences accurately predicted the HLA-A and HLA-B alleles for most subjects in the first cohort. In the study, 150 to 200 TCR beta chains were listed as associated with cytomegalovirus. An association between a missense DCLRE1C variant and V-gene and J-gene trimming of TCR beta chains was found in a later genetic analysis and replicated in an independent cohort. Three of the identified cytomegalovirus-associated TCR beta chains were confirmed in vitro to be specific for cytomegalovirus antigens. A group of highly shared sequence variants was considered likely to be a technical artifact of the sequencing pipeline. At a false discovery rate of 0.05, a later analysis linked some 18,000 TCR beta sequences to specific HLA alleles.

From V the trimming removes 2 bases and from J it removes 12 bases, while the gene matches leave 15 bases of the junction unaccounted for. The CDR3 has 16 amino acids, counting the end cysteine and phenylalanine. Only the CDR3 portion is preserved as DNA: 48 bases, with reading frame beginning at the first base. The germline V gene yields MDHEN for CDR1 and SYDVKM for CDR2. The cohort was made up of approximately 700 healthy bone marrow donors. At the time of sampling, all cohort members were nominally healthy, though unrecorded immune exposures were likely present. The donor was CMV seropositive and was included in the group of 290 or so seropositive cohort members. Each donor provided a peripheral blood sample, and peripheral blood mononuclear cells were used for TCR beta sequencing. The Qiagen DNeasy Blood Extraction Kit was used to extract genomic DNA from the blood cell samples. This clone was seen only a few times. Its specific antigen is unknown. No quality values exist for individual bases; no much larger clone is one base distant.

Libraries were constructed by the immunoSEQ multiplex PCR assay. A mixture of 60 forward primers for TCR Vbeta segments and 13 reverse primers for TCR Jbeta segments was used in the multiplex PCR. A multiplex PCR assay on genomic DNA amplified the CDR3 region of rearranged TCR beta genes. On the Illumina HiSeq System, the amplified TCR beta libraries were sequenced as 87-base-pair reads. From the authors' description of their analysis: A later analysis tallied around 80 million unique TCR beta chains across the 650 to 750 repertoires, and around 12 million of those chains were shared by two or more donors. A nearest-neighbor algorithm error-corrected the raw reads and collapsed the reads into unique sequences, merging closely related sequences to remove PCR and sequencing errors. To assign V, D and J gene segments, CDR3 sequences were aligned to IMGT reference sequences. For a sequence to be retained, a match of at least six nucleotides to both a V gene segment and a J gene segment was required. Rearrangements were called productive when the CDR3 lacked stop codons and stayed in frame with V and J; all others were non-productive. Following IMGT convention, CDR3 was defined as the stretch from the second conserved V-encoded cysteine to the conserved J-encoded phenylalanine. The earlier analysis of fewer than 750 of the donors excluded sequences that lacked an unambiguous match to a single V gene segment. In an earlier analysis of around 600 of the donors, V segments were called functional above 56.7% productive rearrangements and were called segregating when the between-donor standard deviation exceeded 5%. A statistical classification framework was developed to diagnose cytomegalovirus status using the catalog of TCR beta chain sequences. A later analysis assigned V and J genes by comparing TCR nucleotide sequences with IMGT/GENE-DB human TR gene sequences. In a later analysis, CDR3 sequences and most-parsimonious VDJ recombination scenarios were assigned using the TCRdist pipeline. In a later analysis, every TCR beta chain was defined by the combination of its CDR3 amino acid sequence and its V-gene family, and reads without a unique V-gene family were dropped. A later analysis removed 592 highly shared, low-generation-probability nucleotide sequences to deal with suspected cross-contamination and a sequencing artifact. A later analysis calculated a clonal expansion index for each public chain from normalized within-repertoire ranks of inferred template counts. Generation probabilities in a later analysis came from a VDJ recombination model fitted to out-of-frame rearrangements, and those results were checked against IGoR. In a later analysis, TCR-TCR, TCR-HLA and TCR-CMV co-occurrence was scored with hypergeometric tests, and a repertoire-size bias correction was applied to TCR pairs. To estimate false discovery rates, a later analysis permuted the HLA or CMV assignments 20 times. In a later analysis, co-occurring TCRs were grouped with DBSCAN, and TCRdist sequence similarity was added when clustering was performed within HLA-allele-positive subsets. Repertoires with fewer than 30,000 or more than 120,000 public chains, plus five repertoires with anomalous nucleotide sharing, were excluded from co-occurrence clustering. As stored in TCRdb, this immuneACCESS dataset retains in-frame rearrangements with V and J assigned. A fraction of the clones does not appear; measured against another copy, unresolved V genes explain less than half of the discrepancy, and the remainder lacks a known reason. V, J and clone size are those of that table, while D and trimming were read from the DNA. The sample contains tens of thousands of clones, more than 70% of them found a single time. Approximately 4.8% of the sample belongs to the ten largest clones.

Sequenced: PBMCs. The chain is made from TRBV28 and TRBJ1-1; 10 bases in the middle match TRBD1. This receptor was obtained from a male donor in good health and CMV-seropositive. The DNA sequence reads TGTGCCAGCAGTTTACCCCTCCCTTCCGGGACAGGGGTATCTTTCTTT. It codes for CASSLPLPSGTGVSFF.